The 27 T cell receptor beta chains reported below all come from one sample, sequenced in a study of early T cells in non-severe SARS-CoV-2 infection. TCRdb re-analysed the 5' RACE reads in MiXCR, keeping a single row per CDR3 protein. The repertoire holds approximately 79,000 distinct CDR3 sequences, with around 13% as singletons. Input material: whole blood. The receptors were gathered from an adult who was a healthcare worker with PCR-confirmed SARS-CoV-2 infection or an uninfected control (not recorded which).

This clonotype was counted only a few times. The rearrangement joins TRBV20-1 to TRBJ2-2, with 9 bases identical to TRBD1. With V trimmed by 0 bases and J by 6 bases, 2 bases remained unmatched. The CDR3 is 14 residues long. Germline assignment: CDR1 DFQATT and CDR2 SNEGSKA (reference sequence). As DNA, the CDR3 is TGCAGTGCTAGAGATAGGACAGGGGCCGGGGAGCTGTTTTTT. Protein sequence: CSARDRTGAGELFF.

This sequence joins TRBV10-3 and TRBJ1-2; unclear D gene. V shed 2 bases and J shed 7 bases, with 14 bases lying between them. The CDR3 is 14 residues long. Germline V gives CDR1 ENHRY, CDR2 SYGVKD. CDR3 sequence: CAISEIQPKRGYTF. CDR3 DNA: TGTGCCATCAGTGAGATCCAACCTAAACGTGGCTACACCTTC.

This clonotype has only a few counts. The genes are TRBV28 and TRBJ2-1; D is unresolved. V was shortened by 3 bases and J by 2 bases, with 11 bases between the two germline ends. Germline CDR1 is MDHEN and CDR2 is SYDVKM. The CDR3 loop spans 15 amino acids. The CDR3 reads CASSLGTLTYNEQFF. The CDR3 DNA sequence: TGTGCCAGCAGTTTGGGCACCCTAACCTACAATGAGCAGTTCTTC. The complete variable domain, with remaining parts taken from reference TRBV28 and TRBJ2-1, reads DVKVTQSSRYLVKRTGEKVFLECVQDMDHENMFWYRQDPGLGLRLIYFSYDVKMKEKGDIPEGYSVSREKKERFSLILESASTNQTSMYLCASSLGTLTYNEQFFGPGTRLTVL.

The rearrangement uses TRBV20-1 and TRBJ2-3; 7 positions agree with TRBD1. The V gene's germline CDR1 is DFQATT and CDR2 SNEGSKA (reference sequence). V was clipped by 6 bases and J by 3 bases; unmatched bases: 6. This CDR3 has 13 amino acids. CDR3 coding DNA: TGCAGTGCACTCCACAGGGGAACAGATACGCAGTATTTT. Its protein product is CSALHRGTDTQYF.

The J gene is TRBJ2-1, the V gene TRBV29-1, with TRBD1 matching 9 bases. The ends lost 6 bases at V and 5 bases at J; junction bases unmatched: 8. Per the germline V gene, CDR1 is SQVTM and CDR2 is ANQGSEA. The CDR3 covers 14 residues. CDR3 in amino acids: CSVKPGTGNNEQFF. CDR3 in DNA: TGCAGCGTGAAACCCGGGACAGGGAACAATGAGCAGTTCTTC.

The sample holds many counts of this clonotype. The DNA for the CDR3 is TGTGCCAGCAGCTTTAACTCCCTCCGGGACACTCGACGGGGGCATAATTCACCCCTCCACTTT. It specifies CASSFNSLRDTRRGHNSPLHF. The chain couples TRBV7-2 to TRBJ1-6; D perhaps matches TRBD1 (6 bases). The CDR3 is 21 amino acids. Per the germline V gene, CDR1 is SGHTA and CDR2 is FQGNSA. The V end was cut by 3 bases, the J end by 5 bases, with 29 bases between.

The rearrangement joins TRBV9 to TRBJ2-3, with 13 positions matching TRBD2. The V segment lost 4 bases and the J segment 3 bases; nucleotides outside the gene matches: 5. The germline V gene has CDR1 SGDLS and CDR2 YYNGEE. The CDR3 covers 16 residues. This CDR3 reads CASSPRLAGGTDTQYF. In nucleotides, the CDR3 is TGTGCCAGCAGCCCCAGACTAGCGGGGGGAACAGATACGCAGTATTTT.

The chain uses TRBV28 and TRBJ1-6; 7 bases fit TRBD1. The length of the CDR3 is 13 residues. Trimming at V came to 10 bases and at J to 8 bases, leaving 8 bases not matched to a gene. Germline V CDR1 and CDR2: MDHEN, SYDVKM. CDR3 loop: CAIRGGFDSPLHF. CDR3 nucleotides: TGTGCCATCAGGGGGGGATTTGATTCACCCCTCCACTTT.

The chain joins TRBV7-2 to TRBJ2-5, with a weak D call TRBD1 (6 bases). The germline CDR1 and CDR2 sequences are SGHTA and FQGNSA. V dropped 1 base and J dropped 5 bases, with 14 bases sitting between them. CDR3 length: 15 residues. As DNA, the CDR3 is TGTGCCAGCAGCTTAGTACGTTGGGGGCTGGAGACCCAGTACTTC. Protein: CASSLVRWGLETQYF.

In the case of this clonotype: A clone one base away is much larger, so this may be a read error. CDR3: CASNQGPVDTQYF. CDR3 nucleotides: TGTGCCAGCAACCAAGGCCCCGTAGATACGCAGTATTTT. V gene TRBV4-2 combines with J gene TRBJ2-3; no reliable D call. The length of the CDR3 is 13 residues. CDR1 and CDR2 (germline): LGHNA, YNFKEQ.

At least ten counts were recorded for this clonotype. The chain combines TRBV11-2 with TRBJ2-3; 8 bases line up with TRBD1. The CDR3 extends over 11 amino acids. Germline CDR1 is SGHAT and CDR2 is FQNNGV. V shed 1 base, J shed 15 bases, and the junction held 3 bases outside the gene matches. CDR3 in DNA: TGTGCCAGCAGCTTAGCCGACAGGGGCTATTTT. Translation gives CASSLADRGYF. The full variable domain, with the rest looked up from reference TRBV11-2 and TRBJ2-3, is EAGVAQSPRYKIIEKRQSVAFWCNPISGHATLYWYQQILGQGPKLLIQFQNNGVVDDSQLPKDRFSAERLKGVDSTLKIQPAKLEDSAVYLCASSLADRGYFGPGTRLTVL.

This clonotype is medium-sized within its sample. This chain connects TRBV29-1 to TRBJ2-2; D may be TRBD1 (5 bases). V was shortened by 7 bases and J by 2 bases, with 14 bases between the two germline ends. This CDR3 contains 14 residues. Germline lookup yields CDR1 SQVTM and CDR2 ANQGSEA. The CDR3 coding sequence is TGCAGCGCCTCAGGGCCAGGAAACACCGGGGAGCTGTTTTTT. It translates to CSASGPGNTGELFF.

This CDR3 reads CASTARETYEQYF. DNA for the CDR3: TGTGCCAGCACCGCACGGGAAACCTACGAGCAGTACTTC. The chain employs TRBV6-1 and TRBJ2-7, with a weak D call TRBD2 (5 bases). The germline CDR1 and CDR2 sequences are MNHNS and SASEGT. V was clipped by 7 bases and J by 2 bases, with 12 bases between them. This CDR3 region has 13 residues.

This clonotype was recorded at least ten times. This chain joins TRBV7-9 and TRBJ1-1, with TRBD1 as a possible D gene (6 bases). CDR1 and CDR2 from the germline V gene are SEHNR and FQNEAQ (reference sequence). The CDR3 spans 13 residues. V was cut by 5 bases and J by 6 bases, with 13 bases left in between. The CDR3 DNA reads TGTGCCAGCAGCCATGGGACAAACGCTGAAGCTTTCTTT. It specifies CASSHGTNAEAFF.

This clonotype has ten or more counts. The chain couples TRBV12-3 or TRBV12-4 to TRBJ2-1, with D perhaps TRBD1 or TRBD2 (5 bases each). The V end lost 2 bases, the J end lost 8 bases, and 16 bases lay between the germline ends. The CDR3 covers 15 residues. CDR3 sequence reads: CASSLSPEGRYEQFF. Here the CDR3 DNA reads TGTGCCAGCAGTTTATCCCCTGAGGGGCGTTATGAGCAGTTCTTC.

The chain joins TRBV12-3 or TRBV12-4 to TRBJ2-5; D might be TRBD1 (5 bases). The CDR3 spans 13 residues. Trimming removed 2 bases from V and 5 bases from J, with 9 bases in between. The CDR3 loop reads CASSLSGFETQYF. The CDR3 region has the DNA TGTGCCAGCAGTTTATCAGGGTTTGAGACCCAGTACTTC.

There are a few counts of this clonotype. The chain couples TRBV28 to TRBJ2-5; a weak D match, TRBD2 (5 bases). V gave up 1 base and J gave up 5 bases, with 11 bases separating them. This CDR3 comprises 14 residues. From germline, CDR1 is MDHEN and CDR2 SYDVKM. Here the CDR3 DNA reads TGTGCCAGCAGTTTATTTGTCAGCGGTGAGACCCAGTACTTC. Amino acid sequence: CASSLFVSGETQYF.

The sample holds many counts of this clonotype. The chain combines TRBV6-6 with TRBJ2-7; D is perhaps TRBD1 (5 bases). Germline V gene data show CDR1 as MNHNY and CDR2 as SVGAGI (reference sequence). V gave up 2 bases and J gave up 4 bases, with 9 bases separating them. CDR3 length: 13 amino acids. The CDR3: CASSYETAYEQYF. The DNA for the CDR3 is TGTGCCAGCAGTTACGAGACAGCGTACGAGCAGTACTTC.

CDR3 loop: CASSIRVSPYGYTF. Here the CDR3 DNA reads TGTGCCAGCAGTATCCGGGTCTCTCCTTATGGCTACACCTTC. This chain joins TRBV12-3 or TRBV12-4 and TRBJ1-2; D is ambiguous. V was trimmed by 5 bases and J by 5 bases, leaving 15 bases between them. CDR3 length: 14 residues.

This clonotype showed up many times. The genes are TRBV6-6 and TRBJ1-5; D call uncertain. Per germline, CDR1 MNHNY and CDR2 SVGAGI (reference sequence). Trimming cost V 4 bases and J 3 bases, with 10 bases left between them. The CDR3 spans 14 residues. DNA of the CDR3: TGTGCCAGCAGTTCGTCCCAGACCAATCAGCCCCAGCATTTT. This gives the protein CASSSSQTNQPQHF.

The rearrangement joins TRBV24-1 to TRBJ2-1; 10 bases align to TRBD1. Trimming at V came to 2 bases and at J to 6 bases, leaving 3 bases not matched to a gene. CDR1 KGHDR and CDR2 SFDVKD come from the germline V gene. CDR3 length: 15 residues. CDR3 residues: CATSDSGTGANEQFF. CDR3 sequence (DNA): TGTGCCACCAGTGATTCCGGGACAGGGGCCAATGAGCAGTTCTTC.

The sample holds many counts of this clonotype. The chain's CDR3 is CASSRLRQGTGELFF. The DNA for the CDR3 is TGTGCCAGCAGCCGCCTAAGACAGGGGACCGGGGAGCTGTTTTTT. The chain links TRBV12-3 or TRBV12-4 to TRBJ2-2; TRBD1 matches at 8 bases. The junction had 8 bases not matched to a gene; V was cut back by 6 bases and J by 5 bases. The CDR3 consists of 15 residues.

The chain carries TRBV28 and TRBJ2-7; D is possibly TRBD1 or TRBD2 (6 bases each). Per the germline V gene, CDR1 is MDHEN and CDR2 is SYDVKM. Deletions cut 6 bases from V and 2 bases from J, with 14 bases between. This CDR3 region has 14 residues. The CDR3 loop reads CASSPSGAPYEQYF. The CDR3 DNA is TGTGCCAGCAGCCCTTCGGGGGCACCCTACGAGCAGTACTTC. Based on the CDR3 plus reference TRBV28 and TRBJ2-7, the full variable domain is DVKVTQSSRYLVKRTGEKVFLECVQDMDHENMFWYRQDPGLGLRLIYFSYDVKMKEKGDIPEGYSVSREKKERFSLILESASTNQTSMYLCASSPSGAPYEQYFGPGTRLTVT.

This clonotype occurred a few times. The CDR3 DNA sequence: TGCAGTGCCCGGAATAGCGGGAGAGGAGGTGAGCAGTTCTTC. This translates into CSARNSGRGGEQFF. The chain has TRBV20-1 and TRBJ2-1; 9 bases fit TRBD2. J lost 9 bases, V lost 6 bases, and 12 bases had no gene match. This CDR3 is 14 amino acids long. Germline V CDR1 and CDR2: DFQATT, SNEGSKA (reference sequence).

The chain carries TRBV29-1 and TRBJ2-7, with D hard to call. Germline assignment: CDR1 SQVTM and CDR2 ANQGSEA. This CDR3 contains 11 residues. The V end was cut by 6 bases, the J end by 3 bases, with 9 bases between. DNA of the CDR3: TGCAGCGTGAGACCTAGCTACGAGCAGTACTTC. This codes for CSVRPSYEQYF.

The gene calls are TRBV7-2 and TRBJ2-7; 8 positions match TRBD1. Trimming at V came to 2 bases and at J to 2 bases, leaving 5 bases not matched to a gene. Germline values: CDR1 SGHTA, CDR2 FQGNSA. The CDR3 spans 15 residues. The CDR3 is CASSLWGTGTYEQYF. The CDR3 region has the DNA TGTGCCAGCAGCTTATGGGGGACAGGTACCTACGAGCAGTACTTC.

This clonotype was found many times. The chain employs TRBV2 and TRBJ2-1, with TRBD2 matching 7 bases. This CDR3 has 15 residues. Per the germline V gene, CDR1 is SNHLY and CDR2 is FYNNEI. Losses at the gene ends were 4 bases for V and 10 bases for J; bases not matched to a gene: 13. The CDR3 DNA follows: TGTGCCAGCAGTGGGGTAGCGGGTATTAACGAGGAGCAGTTCTTC. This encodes CASSGVAGINEEQFF. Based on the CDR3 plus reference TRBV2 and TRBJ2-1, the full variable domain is EPEVTQTPSHQVTQMGQEVILRCVPISNHLYFYWYRQILGQKVEFLVSFYNNEISEKSEIFDDQFSVERPDGSNFTLKIRSTKLEDSAMYFCASSGVAGINEEQFFGPGTRLTVL.